This T cell receptor (beta chain) originates from a study of cytomegalovirus exposure and HLA in healthy donors. The study, taken as a whole, reports: According to an earlier analysis, most TCR beta V segments yielded productive rearrangements about 87% or about 30% of the time.

PCR was performed using 60 Vbeta and 13 Jbeta primers. Assay used: immunoSEQ multiplex PCR; TCRdb lists only in-frame clones, some missing. The top ten hold around 2.6% of the sample, which has about 130,000 clones, 15% to 20% seen once. Points on this clone: As yet, its antigen is unknown.

Per the germline V gene, CDR1 is SGDLS and CDR2 is YYNGEE. The CDR3 contains 14 residues. V lost 7 bases, J lost 1 base, and 6 bases stayed unmatched. The chain has TRBV9 and TRBJ2-5; 8 bases line up with TRBD2. The clonotype originates from a female donor in good health and CMV-seropositive. The sequenced sample was PBMCs. CDR3 bases: TGTGCCAGCGGGCACGGGAGGGCCCAAGAGACCCAGTACTTC. Residues: CASGHGRAQETQYF.